The table lists the clone carrying this TCR beta chain with many counts. Its antigen is currently unknown. This sample is drawn from a study of T-cell reconstitution after alpha-beta-depleted transplantation in children. Preparation of the TCRbeta library was carried out with unique molecular identifiers. TCRdb ran MiXCR on the PCR reads and lists one entry per CDR3 protein. The table lists fewer than 550,000 distinct CDR3 sequences, roughly 11% of them singletons. Between the trimmed V and J ends, which lost 2 bases and 5 bases, there was a span of 3 bases. The CDR3 length is 11 residues. Points from the study as a whole: A year had passed since transplant, and T-cell counts and diversity by then came mostly from newly produced T cells. Several hundred rapidly expanded clones from non-depleted graft cells reportedly supplied alpha-beta T cells about two months post-transplant.

The source is a female patient between 2 and 15 years old who had a stem cell transplant for aplastic anemia, so the T cells may come from the graft donor. The sample was PBMCs, mostly from graft donor cells, taken 180 days after TCRalphabeta/CD19-depleted stem cell transplant. This sequence joins TRBV12-3 or TRBV12-4 and TRBJ2-5; D not certain. The CDR3 bases are TGTGCCAGCAGTTTATACGAGACCCAGTACTTC. It translates to CASSLYETQYF.